The 3 T cell receptor beta chains presented below share a single source sample, sequenced in a study of identical twins. TCRdb processed the 5' RACE reads anew with MiXCR; each CDR3 protein has one entry. The data contain approximately 230,000 distinct CDR3 sequences, 6.5% to 8% of them seen just once; the ten biggest clones take up 13% to 15%. The sample was also reused in another study, on T cells expressing NK-cell markers.

The sequencing sample was made of CD8+ T cells sorted from blood. These receptors all stem from a woman aged 18-30 years in good health.

This clonotype was detected a few times. The gene calls are TRBV20-1 and TRBJ2-1; a weak D match, TRBD1 (5 bases). The CDR3 extends over 12 amino acids. Trimming shortened V by 6 bases and J by 6 bases, and 12 bases separated the two germline ends. Germline CDR1 DFQATT, CDR2 SNEGSKA (reference sequence). Here the CDR3 DNA reads TGCAGTGCCGACGGCAGGGCCAATGAGCAGTTCTTC. Translated, it gives CSADGRANEQFF.

This clonotype has ten or more counts. The chain combines TRBV12-3 or TRBV12-4 with TRBJ2-5, with D perhaps given as TRBD1 or TRBD2 (5 bases each). This CDR3 region has 17 residues. The V gene lost 2 bases and the J gene lost 1 base, with 17 bases spanning the gap. The CDR3 reads CASSLYSLGAVQETQYF. CDR3 sequence (DNA): TGTGCCAGCAGTTTATATTCCCTCGGGGCCGTCCAAGAGACCCAGTACTTC.

The rearrangement links TRBV12-3 or TRBV12-4 to TRBJ1-1, with 8 bases fitting TRBD1. This CDR3 region has 16 residues. After removal of 7 bases from V and 5 bases from J, the junction contained 15 bases not matched to a gene. CDR3 residues: CASNDRGGYSSTEAFF. The CDR3 coding sequence is TGTGCCAGCAATGACAGGGGAGGCTATTCTAGTACTGAAGCTTTCTTT.